This T cell receptor (beta chain) was recovered during a study of shared clonotypes between healthy human individuals. Several immunoSEQ plates received, in even portions, the genomic DNA of each subset. Generated by immunoSEQ multiplex PCR, the TCRdb table keeps only in-frame clones and is missing some. The data contain roughly 2.2 million clones, approximately 95% of them singletons. The receptor's source is a man aged 18 to 30 in good health. Some clones in this sample may be carry-over from other donors' samples. Sequenced input: naive CD4+ T cells from PBMCs. Subset noted: CD45RA+ positively selected.

The CDR3 sequence is CASSQDWVGSGSSSYEQYF. The CDR3 nucleotides are TGCGCCAGCAGCCAAGATTGGGTCGGTAGCGGGAGCTCGTCCTACGAGCAGTACTTC. The chain joins TRBV4-1 to TRBJ2-7; 9 bases are shared with TRBD2. V trimming: 0 bases; J trimming: 1 base; junction bases outside the gene matches: 13. The CDR3 is made up of 19 amino acids. In germline, CDR1 is MGHRA, CDR2 YSYEKL.